This TCR beta chain emerged from a study of regulatory T cells in long-lasting Graves disease. The germline CDR1 and CDR2 sequences are LNHDA and SQIVND (reference sequence). The V gene lost 3 bases and the J gene lost 3 bases, with 12 bases spanning the gap. The CDR3 is 15 amino acids. Comment on this clonotype: Its cognate antigen is unknown.

Time point specified: persistent/refractory GD, antithyroid drugs over 5 years with positive TRAb. The TCR library was prepared using RNA isolated from PBMCs. The patients were drawn from one endocrinology department in Xi'an, China. General study results and limits: Investigators studied peripheral blood only, not thyroid tissue. Relative to new patients (roughly 1,000), persistent patients exhibited greater sharing of public clonotypes (around 3,000).

Sequencing libraries for TCR beta were prepared with iRepertoire HTBI primers and Arm-PCR of CDR3 regions. One entry per CDR3 protein results from TCRdb running MiXCR on the multiplex PCR reads. The sample consists of fewer than 550,000 distinct CDR3 sequences, roughly 21% of them appearing once. The V and J genes are TRBV19 and TRBJ1-5, with a possible D match to TRBD1 (5 bases). This material consisted of peripheral blood mononuclear cells (PBMCs), taken when the disease was refractory, from a patient treated with antithyroid drugs. This TCR was sampled from a female donor with Graves disease. This CDR3 reads CASSIVTGLNQPQHF. CDR3 DNA sequence: TGTGCCAGTAGTATCGTTACAGGCCTCAATCAGCCCCAGCATTTT.